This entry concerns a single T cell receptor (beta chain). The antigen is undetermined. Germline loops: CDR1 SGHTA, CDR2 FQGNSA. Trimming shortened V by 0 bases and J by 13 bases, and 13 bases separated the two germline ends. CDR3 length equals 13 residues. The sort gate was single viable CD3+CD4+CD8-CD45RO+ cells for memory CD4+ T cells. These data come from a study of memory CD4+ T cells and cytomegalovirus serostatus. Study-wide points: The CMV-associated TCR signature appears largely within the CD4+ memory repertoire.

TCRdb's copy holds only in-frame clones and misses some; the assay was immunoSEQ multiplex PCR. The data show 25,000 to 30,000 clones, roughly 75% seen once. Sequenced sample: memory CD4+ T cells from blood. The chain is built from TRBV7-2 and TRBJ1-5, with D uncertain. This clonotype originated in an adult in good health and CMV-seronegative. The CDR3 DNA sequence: TGTGCCAGCAGCTTAGCATCCGTGAGACATCAGCATTTT. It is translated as CASSLASVRHQHF.